This TCR beta chain was found in a study of shared clonotypes between healthy human individuals. Study-wide findings and caveats: Sampling covered nothing but blood. Tissue TCR repertoires likely differ from those found in blood. Researchers found naive subsets generally carried larger estimated richness than memory subsets.

The donors were adults (healthy and HIV-negative) with no recent acute infections or vaccinations. TCRdb keeps only in-frame clones here, not all; method: immunoSEQ multiplex PCR. The table lists under 550,000 clones, about 96% of them singletons. CDR3 size: 15 residues. The germline V gene encodes CDR1 ENHRY and CDR2 SYGVKD. V shed 0 bases and J shed 3 bases, with 12 bases lying between them. Remarks on this clone: Its specificity is unknown.

Sample: naive CD4+ T cells sorted from blood. Subset indicated: CD45RA+ positively selected. The receptor was isolated from a woman aged 25 to 45 in good health. This rearrangement joins TRBV10-3 to TRBJ2-7; D possibly corresponds to TRBD2 (6 bases). CDR3 nucleotide sequence: TGTGCCATCAGTGAGTCGGGGGGACTCCACTACGAGCAGTACTTC. This translates into CAISESGGLHYEQYF.